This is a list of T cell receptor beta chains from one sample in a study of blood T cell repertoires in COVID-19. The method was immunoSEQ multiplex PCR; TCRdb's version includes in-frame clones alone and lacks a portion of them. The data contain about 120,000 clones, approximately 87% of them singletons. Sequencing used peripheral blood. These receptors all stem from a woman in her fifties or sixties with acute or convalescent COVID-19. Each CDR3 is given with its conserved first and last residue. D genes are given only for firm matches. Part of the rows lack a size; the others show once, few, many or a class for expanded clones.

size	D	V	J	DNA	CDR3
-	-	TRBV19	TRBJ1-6	TGTGCCAGTAGTATCGTAGGGGGAAATTCACCCCTCCACTTT	CASSIVGGNSPLHF
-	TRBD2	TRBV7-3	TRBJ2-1	TGTGCCAGCAGCAGACTAGCGGGGTACAATGAGCAGTTCTTC	CASSRLAGYNEQFF
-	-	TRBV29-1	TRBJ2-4	TGCAGCGTTGGACTGAAAAACATTCAGTACTTC	CSVGLKNIQYF
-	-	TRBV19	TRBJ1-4	TGTGCCAGTAGCAGACAGCCTAATGAAAAACTGTTTTTT	CASSRQPNEKLFF
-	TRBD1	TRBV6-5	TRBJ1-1	TGTGCCAGCACCTGGGACAGGAACACTGAAGCTTTCTTT	CASTWDRNTEAFF
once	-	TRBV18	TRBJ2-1	TGTGCCAGCTCACCCATTAGCTCCTACAATGAGCAGTTCTTC	CASSPISSYNEQFF
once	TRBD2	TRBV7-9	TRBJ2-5	TGTGCCAGCAGCGCCATAGCGGGGCAAGAGACCCAGTACTTC	CASSAIAGQETQYF
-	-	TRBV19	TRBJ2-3	TGTGCCAGTAGTATCTATGGGTCGACAACTAGCACAGATACGCAGTATTTT	CASSIYGSTTSTDTQYF
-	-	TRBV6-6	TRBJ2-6	TGTGCCAGCAGTTCCGCACTTTCTGGGGCCAACGTCCTGACTTTC	CASSSALSGANVLTF
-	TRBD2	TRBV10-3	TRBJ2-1	TGTGCCATCAGTGATCGGACTAGCGGGAGCTACAATGAGCAGTTCTTC	CAISDRTSGSYNEQFF
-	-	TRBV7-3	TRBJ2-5	TGTGCCAGCAGCTTCGGACAGCAAGAGACCCAGTACTTC	CASSFGQQETQYF